The text below deals with one T cell receptor (beta chain). Its antigen is as yet unknown. The data stem from a study of identical twins. Regarding the study as a whole: The authors drew conclusions from cross-sectional statistical analysis rather than following the same donors.

TCRdb passed the 5' RACE reads through MiXCR, listing each CDR3 protein once. Seen here are about 200,000 distinct CDR3 sequences, about 7.5% observed once, and the top ten hold 1.9%. The same sample was also used in a study of yellow fever vaccine responses in identical twins.

Input material: memory (CD45RO+) T cells sorted from blood. This clonotype originated in a woman under 30 in good health.

The CDR3 bases are TGCGCCAGCAGTGAGTCGACTAGCGGGAGAGAGCAGTTCTTC. Translated: CASSESTSGREQFF. This chain connects TRBV10-1 to TRBJ2-1, with 12 positions matching TRBD2. The length of the CDR3 is 14 residues. CDR1 is WNHNN and CDR2 is SYGVQD in the germline V gene (reference sequence). The V and J ends lost 0 bases and 10 bases, in that order; junction bases with no gene match: 1.